Listed here are 14 T cell receptor beta chains from one sample, sequenced in a study of CD4 T cells in relation to SARS-CoV-2 and coronaviruses. The unexposed donors gave CD4+ T cells in about 2010-2019, prior to COVID-19. Isolation of CD4+ T cells took place after about 9 days in culture. Antigen specificity for these receptors is unknown. Sequencing used immunoSEQ multiplex PCR; TCRdb keeps in-frame clones, though not all of them. The table shows 15,000 to 20,000 clones, with about four fifths occurring only once. The sequenced sample consisted of CD4+ T cells from PBMCs, cultured in vitro. All receptors derive from a human donor in good health.

The rearrangement joins TRBV14 to TRBJ2-7, with 7 bases lining up with TRBD1. The V and J ends lost 0 bases and 0 bases, in that order; junction bases with no gene match: 5. The CDR3 runs 16 residues. CDR1 is SGHDN, CDR2 FVKESK, per germline. The CDR3 DNA reads as TGTGCCAGCAGCCAAGAGAGGGACAGCAACTCCTACGAGCAGTACTTC. Residues: CASSQERDSNSYEQYF.

DNA of the CDR3: TGTGCCAGCAGCCAAGGCGGGACCACCTACAATGAGCAGTTCTTC. Protein: CASSQGGTTYNEQFF. This chain uses TRBV14 with TRBJ2-1, with D possibly TRBD2 on 6 matching bases. This CDR3 is built from 15 residues. With 1 base removed from V and 2 bases from J, the gap between germline ends came to 9 bases. From germline, CDR1 is SGHDN and CDR2 FVKESK.

In this sample, this clone turned up a few times. The chain links TRBV24-1 to TRBJ1-5; TRBD1 is a possible D gene (5 bases). The CDR3 length is 12 residues. V gave up 9 bases and J gave up 4 bases, with 9 bases separating them. Germline-derived CDR1 and CDR2 are KGHDR and SFDVKD. Written as DNA, the CDR3 is TGTGCCACCGCGGGGGGGAATCAGCCCCAGCATTTT. It is translated as CATAGGNQPQHF.

This chain connects TRBV5-1 to TRBJ2-1; TRBD2 aligns across 13 bases. Looked up from germline, CDR1 is SGHRS and CDR2 is YFSETQ. The CDR3 is 18 residues long. V lost 4 bases to trimming and J lost 0 bases; unmatched junction nucleotides: 7. This CDR3 reads CASSPGTSGISSYNEQFF. The CDR3 coding sequence is TGCGCCAGCAGCCCTGGGACTAGCGGGATAAGCTCCTACAATGAGCAGTTCTTC. The full variable domain, its missing parts supplied by reference TRBV5-1 and TRBJ2-1, is KAGVTQTPRYLIKTRGQQVTLSCSPISGHRSVSWYQQTPGQGLQFLFEYFSETQRNKGNFPGRFSGRQFSNSRSEMNVSTLELGDSALYLCASSPGTSGISSYNEQFFGPGTRLTVL.

The CDR3 region is CASSPDRSNEQYF. CDR3 DNA sequence: TGTGCCAGCTCACCGGACAGGTCTAACGAGCAGTACTTC. This chain joins TRBV18 and TRBJ2-7; 7 bases match TRBD1. Unmatched junction bases numbered 4, after V lost 3 bases and J lost 5 bases. This CDR3 region has 13 residues. Germline CDR1 and CDR2: KGHSH and LQKENI.

This clone was detected a few times. DNA of the CDR3: TGCGCCCGAGGACCCTTGTATCGGGGGGACACAGATACGCAGTATTTT. Translation gives CARGPLYRGDTDTQYF. The chain recombines TRBV5-1 with TRBJ2-3, with 7 bases that match TRBD2. CDR1 is SGHRS, CDR2 YFSETQ, per germline. The length of the CDR3 is 16 residues. The ends lost 10 bases at V and 2 bases at J; junction bases unmatched: 16.

The chain couples TRBV10-1 to TRBJ2-5, with a weak D call TRBD1 (5 bases). The germline V and J ends were trimmed by 6 bases and 0 bases, with 8 bases remaining between them. The length of the CDR3 is 13 residues. CDR1 is WNHNN and CDR2 is SYGVQD in the germline V gene (reference sequence). Here the CDR3 reads CASSPTDQETQYF. CDR3 in DNA: TGCGCCAGCAGCCCGACAGACCAAGAGACCCAGTACTTC.

The J gene is TRBJ2-3, the V gene TRBV9; 7 positions agree with TRBD2. CDR1 and CDR2 from the germline V gene are SGDLS and YYNGEE. The J segment lost 3 bases and the V segment lost 3 bases, leaving 22 bases of the junction unmatched. This CDR3 comprises 20 residues. The CDR3 region has the DNA TGTGCCAGCAGCGCCTTTCTAGCGGTTAGAAAACCATCTTTAACAGATACGCAGTATTTT. This codes for CASSAFLAVRKPSLTDTQYF.

This CDR3 reads CASGLGRGLAGGETGELFF. For the CDR3, the DNA is TGTGCTAGTGGTTTGGGGAGGGGACTAGCGGGAGGCGAAACCGGGGAGCTGTTTTTT. This chain connects TRBV12-5 to TRBJ2-2, with 15 bases that match TRBD2. The ends lost 1 base at V and 5 bases at J; junction bases unmatched: 8. The CDR3 extends over 19 amino acids. The germline CDR1 and CDR2 sequences are LGHNT and FRNRAP.

This chain links TRBV24-1 with TRBJ2-3; a possible D gene is TRBD2 (5 bases). V gave up 0 bases and J gave up 6 bases, with 12 bases separating them. The CDR3 contains 15 residues. Germline loops: CDR1 KGHDR, CDR2 SFDVKD. In DNA form, the CDR3 reads TGTGCCACCAGTGATTTGCCACATCGAGGGGATACGCAGTATTTT. It is translated as CATSDLPHRGDTQYF.

The chain combines TRBV29-1 with TRBJ1-2, with D possibly being TRBD1 (6 bases). Trimming left V 5 bases short and J 8 bases short, with 12 bases between. CDR1 is SQVTM, CDR2 ANQGSEA, per germline. CDR3 size: 11 residues. The CDR3 DNA is TGCAGCGTTAACAGGGTCAACGGCTACACCTTC. Protein: CSVNRVNGYTF.

The chain has TRBV5-1 and TRBJ2-1; D may be TRBD1 (5 bases). With 5 bases removed from V and 5 bases from J, the gap between germline ends came to 14 bases. CDR1 and CDR2 (germline): SGHRS, YFSETQ. This CDR3 has 14 residues. CDR3 residues: CASSWAGQNNEQFF. The CDR3 DNA reads as TGCGCCAGCAGTTGGGCAGGGCAGAACAATGAGCAGTTCTTC.

This chain uses TRBV7-9 with TRBJ2-1; TRBD1 matches 7 bases. V lost 2 bases and J lost 8; bases outside the gene matches: 3. The CDR3 is made up of 13 amino acids. Germline V gene lookup returns CDR1 SEHNR and CDR2 FQNEAQ (reference sequence). CDR3 residues: CASSLPGTDEQFF. The CDR3 DNA is TGTGCCAGCAGCTTACCCGGGACAGATGAGCAGTTCTTC.

This rearrangement joins TRBV5-6 to TRBJ1-5, with 9 bases aligning to TRBD1. CDR1 and CDR2 from the germline V gene are SGHDT and YYEEEE. The CDR3 length is 19 residues. The junction had 18 bases not matched to a gene; V was cut back by 4 bases and J by 4 bases. Here the CDR3 reads CASSRKGGTGLPMNQPQHF. In DNA form, the CDR3 reads TGTGCCAGCAGCCGCAAGGGTGGGACAGGGCTACCGATGAATCAGCCCCAGCATTTT.